This TCR beta chain was identified in a study of blood T cell repertoires in COVID-19. Study context: The study drew acute and convalescent COVID-19 samples from the United States, Italy and Spain. Sources were T cells, B-cell-depleted T cells, or PBMCs; the material itself was cDNA or gDNA.

As originally analysed: Amplification of reference gene primers was used by the study to estimate nucleated cell counts. Clones were sequenced by immunoSEQ multiplex PCR, and TCRdb holds only the in-frame ones, with some missing. Clone size and the V and J calls come from that table; the DNA yielded D and trimming. The table lists roughly 250,000 clones, roughly 88% of them singletons. Seattle enrolled patients during active infection and tracked them longitudinally. The germline CDR1 and CDR2 sequences are SGHTA and FQGNSA. This CDR3 contains 15 residues. The V and J ends lost 5 bases and 5 bases, in that order; junction bases with no gene match: 9.

V is TRBV7-2 and J is TRBJ1-5; TRBD1 matches at 7 bases. The source material was peripheral blood. This TCR was recovered from a human donor with COVID-19, enrolled during active disease. The donor label of this sample is uncertain. The CDR3 is CASSPRQGNDQPQHF. The CDR3 DNA reads as TGTGCCAGCAGCCCGAGACAGGGTAATGATCAGCCCCAGCATTTT. Full variable domain (remainder filled in from reference TRBV7-2 and TRBJ1-5): GAGVSQSPSNKVTEKGKDVELRCDPISGHTALYWYRQSLGQGLEFLIYFQGNSAPDKSGLPSDRFSAERTGGSVSTLTIQRTQQEDSAVYLCASSPRQGNDQPQHFGDGTRLSIL.